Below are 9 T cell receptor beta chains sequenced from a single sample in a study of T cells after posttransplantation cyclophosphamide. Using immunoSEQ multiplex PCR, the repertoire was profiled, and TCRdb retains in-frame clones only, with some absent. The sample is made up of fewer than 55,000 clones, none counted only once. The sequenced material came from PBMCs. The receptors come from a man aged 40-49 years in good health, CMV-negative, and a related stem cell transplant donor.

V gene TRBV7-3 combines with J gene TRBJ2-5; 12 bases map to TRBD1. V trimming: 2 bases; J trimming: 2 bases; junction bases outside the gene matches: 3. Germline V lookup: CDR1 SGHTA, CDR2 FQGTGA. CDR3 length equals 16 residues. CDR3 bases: TGTGCCAGCAGCTTAGGGGACAGGGGGCGGCAAGAGACCCAGTACTTC. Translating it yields CASSLGDRGRQETQYF.

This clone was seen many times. CDR3 sequence reads: CASTGTGAPGELFF. CDR3 coding DNA: TGTGCCAGTACGGGGACAGGGGCCCCCGGGGAGCTGTTTTTT. The chain carries TRBV19 and TRBJ2-2; 10 positions match TRBD1. The CDR3 is made up of 14 amino acids. Trimming removed 7 bases from V and 6 bases from J; junction bases left unmatched: 5. Germline values: CDR1 LNHDA, CDR2 SQIVND (reference sequence).

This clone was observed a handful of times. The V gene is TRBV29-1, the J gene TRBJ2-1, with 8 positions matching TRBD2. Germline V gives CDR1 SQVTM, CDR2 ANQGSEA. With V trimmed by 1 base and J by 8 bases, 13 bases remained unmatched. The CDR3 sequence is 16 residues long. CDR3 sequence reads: CSVEVTAGGGLYEQFF. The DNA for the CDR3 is TGCAGCGTTGAAGTTACGGCGGGAGGAGGGTTATATGAGCAGTTCTTC.

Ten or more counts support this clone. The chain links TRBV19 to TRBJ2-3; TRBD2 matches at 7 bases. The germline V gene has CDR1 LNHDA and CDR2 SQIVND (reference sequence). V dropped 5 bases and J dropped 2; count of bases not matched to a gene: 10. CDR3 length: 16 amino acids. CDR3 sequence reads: CASSRTFAGVTDTQYF. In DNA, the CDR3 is TGTGCCAGTAGTCGTACATTTGCGGGGGTCACAGATACGCAGTATTTT.

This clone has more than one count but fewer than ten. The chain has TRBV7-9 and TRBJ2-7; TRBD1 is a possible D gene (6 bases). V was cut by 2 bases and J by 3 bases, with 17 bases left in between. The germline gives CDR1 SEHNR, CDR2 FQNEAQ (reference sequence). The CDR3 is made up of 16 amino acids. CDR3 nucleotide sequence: TGTGCCAGCAGCTTAACCCTCGGGACACCATACTACGAGCAGTACTTC. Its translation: CASSLTLGTPYYEQYF.

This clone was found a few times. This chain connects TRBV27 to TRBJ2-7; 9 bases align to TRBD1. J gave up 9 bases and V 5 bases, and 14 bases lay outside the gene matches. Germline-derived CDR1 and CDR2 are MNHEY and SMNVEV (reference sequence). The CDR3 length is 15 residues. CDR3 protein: CASSLSWGQGLRQYF. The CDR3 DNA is TGTGCCAGCAGTCTAAGCTGGGGACAGGGCTTACGGCAGTACTTC.

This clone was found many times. Here the CDR3 DNA reads TGTGCCAGTAGTTTACCGACAGGGAACTATGGCTACACCTTC. It encodes CASSLPTGNYGYTF. The V call is TRBV19, the J call TRBJ1-2; 7 bases line up with TRBD1. J gave up 2 bases and V 5 bases, and 5 bases lay outside the gene matches. This CDR3 region has 14 residues. From germline, CDR1 is LNHDA and CDR2 SQIVND (reference sequence). The full variable domain, with the rest looked up from reference TRBV19 and TRBJ1-2, is DGGITQSPKYLFRKEGQNVTLSCEQNLNHDAMYWYRQDPGQGLRLIYYSQIVNDFQKGDIAEGYSVSREKKESFPLTVTSAQKNPTAFYLCASSLPTGNYGYTFGSGTRLTVV.

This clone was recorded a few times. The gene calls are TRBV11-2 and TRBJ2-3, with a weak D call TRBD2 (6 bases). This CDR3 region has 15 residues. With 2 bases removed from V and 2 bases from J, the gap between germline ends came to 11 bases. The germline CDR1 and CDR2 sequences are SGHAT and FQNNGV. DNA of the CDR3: TGTGCCAGCAGCTTATCGGGGGATGACACAGATACGCAGTATTTT. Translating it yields CASSLSGDDTDTQYF.

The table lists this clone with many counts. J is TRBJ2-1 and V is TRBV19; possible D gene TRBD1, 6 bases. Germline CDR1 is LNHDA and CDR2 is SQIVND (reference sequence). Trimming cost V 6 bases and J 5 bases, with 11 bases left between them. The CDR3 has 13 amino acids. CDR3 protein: CASRRGNNNEQFF. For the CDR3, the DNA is TGTGCCAGTAGAAGGGGGAACAACAATGAGCAGTTCTTC.